The 18 T cell receptor beta chains given below trace back to one sample, sequenced in a study of blood T cell repertoires in COVID-19. Data came from immunoSEQ multiplex PCR; TCRdb stores just in-frame clones and leaves some out. The sample contains about 60,000 clones, 91% of which appear only once. The specimen sequenced was peripheral blood. All receptors derive from a human donor in a cohort sampled during active COVID-19.

The gene calls are TRBV6-2 or TRBV6-3 and TRBJ1-6; no clear D. V was cut by 5 bases and J by 6 bases, with 5 bases left in between. CDR1 MNHEY and CDR2 SVGEGT come from the germline V gene. The CDR3 runs 12 residues. CDR3 protein: CASSRLNSPLHF. DNA of the CDR3: TGTGCCAGCAGTCGACTTAATTCACCCCTCCACTTT.

V and J are TRBV7-6 and TRBJ2-1; 10 bases are shared with TRBD1. V was clipped by 5 bases and J by 8 bases; unmatched bases: 12. The CDR3 loop spans 16 amino acids. Per germline, CDR1 SGHVS and CDR2 FNYEAQ. CDR3 loop: CASSKRATGGLDEQFF. The CDR3 nucleotides are TGTGCCAGCAGCAAACGGGCGACAGGGGGCCTTGATGAGCAGTTCTTC.

In the case of this clone: The sample has other DNA sequences that encode this CDR3 too. The chain has TRBV2 and TRBJ1-3; tentatively, D is TRBD1 (5 bases). The CDR3 contains 15 residues. Germline-derived CDR1 and CDR2 are SNHLY and FYNNEI. The germline V and J ends were trimmed by 6 bases and 0 bases, with 12 bases remaining between them. The CDR3 coding sequence is TGTGCCAGCAGCGACGACAGAAGCTCTGGAAACACCATATATTTT. Translating it yields CASSDDRSSGNTIYF.

This clone was seen more than once but under ten times. This chain joins TRBV28 and TRBJ1-2, with 9 bases matching TRBD1. CDR1 and CDR2 (germline): MDHEN, SYDVKM. The length of the CDR3 is 15 residues. V gave up 5 bases and J gave up 3 bases; unmatched junction bases: 7. The CDR3: CASSPWDREHYGYTF. The CDR3 DNA reads as TGTGCCAGCAGTCCCTGGGACAGGGAACACTATGGCTACACCTTC.

This chain joins TRBV6-2 or TRBV6-3 and TRBJ2-3; D possibly corresponds to TRBD2 (7 bases). V was clipped by 1 base and J by 2 bases, with 16 bases between them. Germline V gene data show CDR1 as MNHEY and CDR2 as SVGEGT. The CDR3 contains 17 residues. In DNA, the CDR3 is TGTGCCAGCAGTTACTTAATCGGGGGGCTAATCACAGATACGCAGTATTTT. Translating gives CASSYLIGGLITDTQYF.

The J gene is TRBJ1-5, the V gene TRBV19; D possibly corresponds to TRBD1 (6 bases). This CDR3 spans 16 amino acids. The ends were cut back, 2 bases at V and 2 bases at J, with 13 bases in the middle. Germline CDR1 is LNHDA and CDR2 is SQIVND (reference sequence). The CDR3 spells CASSITGQMGNQPQHF. The CDR3 DNA reads as TGTGCCAGTAGTATAACCGGACAGATGGGCAATCAGCCCCAGCATTTT.

This rearrangement joins TRBV6-2 or TRBV6-3 to TRBJ2-7, with 7 bases lining up with TRBD2. Germline values: CDR1 MNHEY, CDR2 SVGEGT. The V and J ends lost 2 bases and 9 bases, in that order; junction bases with no gene match: 4. This CDR3 region has 12 residues. CDR3 sequence: CASSYRGEVQYF. The CDR3 region has the DNA TGTGCCAGCAGTTACCGGGGGGAGGTGCAGTACTTC.

The chain employs TRBV7-9 and TRBJ2-2; 11 nucleotides match TRBD2. The CDR3 loop spans 16 amino acids. The ends lost 4 bases at V and 3 bases at J; junction bases unmatched: 4. Germline V CDR1 and CDR2: SEHNR, FQNEAQ (reference sequence). This CDR3 reads CASSSRLAGHTGELFF. The CDR3 DNA sequence: TGTGCCAGCAGCTCCCGACTAGCGGGGCACACCGGGGAGCTGTTTTTT.

The V and J genes are TRBV5-1 and TRBJ1-1; TRBD1 matches 11 bases. Trimming took 1 base from V and 3 from J; bases not matched to a gene: 14. The CDR3 consists of 19 residues. From germline, CDR1 is SGHRS and CDR2 YFSETQ. CDR3 bases: TGCGCCAGCAGCTTGACTCCAACCGGGACAGGGGGAATTTACACTGAAGCTTTCTTT. Protein product: CASSLTPTGTGGIYTEAFF.

The chain is built from TRBV18 and TRBJ1-1; D gene ambiguous. Germline lookup yields CDR1 KGHSH and CDR2 LQKENI. This CDR3 has 16 residues. Trimming left V 2 bases short and J 2 bases short, with 15 bases between. The DNA of the CDR3 is TGTGCCAGCTCACCATTAATGGATGCGGGAAACACTGAAGCTTTCTTT. It encodes CASSPLMDAGNTEAFF. The variable domain in full, completed from reference TRBV18 and TRBJ1-1, reads NAGVMQNPRHLVRRRGQEARLRCSPMKGHSHVYWYRQLPEEGLKFMVYLQKENIIDESGMPKERFSAEFPKEGPSILRIQQVVRGDSAAYFCASSPLMDAGNTEAFFGQGTRLTVV.

The rearrangement joins TRBV4-2 to TRBJ2-7, with D tentatively TRBD2 (6 bases). The CDR3 sequence is 17 residues long. The V gene lost 1 base and the J gene lost 3 bases, with 19 bases spanning the gap. The germline gives CDR1 LGHNA, CDR2 YNFKEQ. This CDR3 reads CASSQAGSGDSIYEQYF. Here the CDR3 DNA reads TGTGCCAGCAGCCAAGCGGGTTCGGGGGACTCGATCTACGAGCAGTACTTC.

The chain recombines TRBV5-6 with TRBJ1-2, with D tentatively TRBD1 (6 bases). CDR3 length equals 13 residues. The germline V gene has CDR1 SGHDT and CDR2 YYEEEE. V lost 4 bases, J lost 2 bases, and 9 bases lay in between. CDR3 protein: CASSRGQNYGYTF. The CDR3 nucleotides read TGTGCCAGCAGCCGGGGACAAAACTATGGCTACACCTTC.

This chain joins TRBV24-1 and TRBJ1-2; a possible D gene is TRBD1 (5 bases). V was shortened by 1 base and J by 9 bases, with 11 bases between the two germline ends. Germline-derived CDR1 and CDR2 are KGHDR and SFDVKD. The CDR3 has 13 residues. The CDR3 region has the DNA TGTGCCACCAGTGATTTCGGGGGAATGAGCTACACCTTC. The encoded protein is CATSDFGGMSYTF.

V is TRBV7-2 and J is TRBJ2-7; TRBD2 agrees at 7 bases. Germline V gene data show CDR1 as SGHTA and CDR2 as FQGNSA. The CDR3 runs 17 residues. The CDR3 loop is CANTAGLISNTQYEQYF. CDR3 sequence (DNA): TGTGCTAATACAGCGGGACTCATCTCCAACACCCAATACGAGCAGTACTTC.

The V gene is TRBV28, the J gene TRBJ2-3, with D possibly TRBD2 on 6 matching bases. The germline V and J ends were trimmed by 5 bases and 3 bases, with 18 bases remaining between them. Per the germline V gene, CDR1 is MDHEN and CDR2 is SYDVKM. The CDR3 has 16 residues. CDR3 amino acids: CASSPNRGSKTDTQYF. The CDR3 nucleotides are TGTGCCAGCAGTCCTAACCGGGGGAGTAAGACAGATACGCAGTATTTT. Looking up the rest from reference TRBV28 and TRBJ2-3 gives the full variable domain: DVKVTQSSRYLVKRTGEKVFLECVQDMDHENMFWYRQDPGLGLRLIYFSYDVKMKEKGDIPEGYSVSREKKERFSLILESASTNQTSMYLCASSPNRGSKTDTQYFGPGTRLTVL.

V and J are TRBV19 and TRBJ2-1; the match to TRBD2 covers 9 bases. After removal of 5 bases from V and 0 bases from J, the junction contained 5 bases not matched to a gene. The CDR3 is 16 amino acids. Germline V gene data show CDR1 as LNHDA and CDR2 as SQIVND (reference sequence). Written as DNA, the CDR3 is TGTGCCAGTAGTGCCCTGACTAGCGGCTCCTACAATGAGCAGTTCTTC. It codes for CASSALTSGSYNEQFF. Full variable domain (rest looked up from reference TRBV19 and TRBJ2-1): DGGITQSPKYLFRKEGQNVTLSCEQNLNHDAMYWYRQDPGQGLRLIYYSQIVNDFQKGDIAEGYSVSREKKESFPLTVTSAQKNPTAFYLCASSALTSGSYNEQFFGPGTRLTVL.

The chain carries TRBV11-3 and TRBJ2-7; D ambiguous. From germline, CDR1 is SGHNT and CDR2 YENEEA. Deletions cut 0 bases from V and 0 bases from J, with 9 bases between. The CDR3 extends over 15 amino acids. The CDR3 sequence is CASSLEGSSSYEQYF. The DNA of the CDR3 is TGTGCCAGCAGCTTAGAGGGCTCGAGCTCCTACGAGCAGTACTTC. Combining the CDR3 with reference TRBV11-3 and TRBJ2-7 gives the whole variable domain EAGVVQSPRYKIIEKKQPVAFWCNPISGHNTLYWYLQNLGQGPELLIRYENEEAVDDSQLPKDRFSAERLKGVDSTLKIQPAELGDSAVYLCASSLEGSSSYEQYFGPGTRLTVT.

This rearrangement joins TRBV5-8 to TRBJ2-1; TRBD1 aligns across 7 bases. The junction had 6 bases not matched to a gene; V was cut back by 3 bases and J by 3 bases. Germline assignment: CDR1 SGHTS and CDR2 YDEGEE. CDR3 length equals 15 residues. Here the CDR3 reads CASSYRDSNYNEQFF. The CDR3 DNA sequence: TGTGCCAGCAGCTACCGGGACAGTAACTACAATGAGCAGTTCTTC.